The 18 T cell receptor beta chains below were found in one sample sequenced in a study of cytomegalovirus exposure and HLA in healthy donors. In the PCR, 60 Vbeta and 13 Jbeta primers were used. Method: immunoSEQ multiplex PCR; TCRdb's copy keeps in-frame clones and lacks some. This sample has 200,000 to 250,000 clones, with around 81% found just once. The sequenced sample was PBMCs. The receptors stem from a woman aged 55-75 years in good health and CMV-seropositive.

This chain links TRBV10-2 with TRBJ1-1; D uncertain. CDR3 size: 13 residues. The germline V gene has CDR1 WSHSY and CDR2 SAAADI. V gave up 3 bases and J gave up 3 bases, with 8 bases separating them. The CDR3 here is CASSDFEDTEAFF. CDR3 DNA sequence: TGCGCCAGCAGTGACTTTGAGGACACTGAAGCTTTCTTT.

J is TRBJ1-1 and V is TRBV15; perhaps TRBD1 as D (5 bases). The CDR3 extends over 16 amino acids. Germline V gene lookup returns CDR1 LNHNV and CDR2 YYDKDF (reference sequence). V was pared by 1 base and J by 9 bases, with 21 bases between. In DNA, the CDR3 is TGTGCCACCAGCAGAGCAACCCAAGGCGACAGAGTGAAAGCTTTCTTT. Its protein product is CATSRATQGDRVKAFF.

In DNA, the CDR3 is TGCAGCGTTCCCCGACAGGGGCCAGATACGCAGTATTTT. Its translation: CSVPRQGPDTQYF. The chain is built from TRBV29-1 and TRBJ2-3; the match to TRBD1 covers 8 bases. V lost 5 bases to trimming and J lost 4 bases; unmatched junction nucleotides: 5. The length of the CDR3 is 13 residues. The V gene's germline CDR1 is SQVTM and CDR2 ANQGSEA.

This clone came up once. The rearrangement uses TRBV5-1 and TRBJ1-1, with TRBD1 matching 7 bases. The germline gives CDR1 SGHRS, CDR2 YFSETQ. The CDR3 totals 15 residues. Germline trimming cut 7 bases from V and 1 base from J; bases unmatched to any gene: 10. CDR3 in DNA: TGCGCCAGCCGAACAGGGGCCGTGCGGAACACTGAAGCTTTCTTT. Translating it yields CASRTGAVRNTEAFF.

The gene calls are TRBV5-1 and TRBJ1-1; 10 bases agree with TRBD1. The CDR3 spans 13 residues. Trimming cost V 4 bases and J 10 bases; bases outside gene matches: 7. Germline V gene sequence: CDR1 SGHRS, CDR2 YFSETQ. CDR3 coding DNA: TGCGCCAGCAGCACCGACAGGGGGCGCATAGCTTTCTTT. Protein sequence: CASSTDRGRIAFF.

This chain uses TRBV18 with TRBJ1-2; 9 bases are a match to TRBD1. Germline CDR1 and CDR2: KGHSH and LQKENI. J was trimmed by 8 bases and V by 4 bases; bases with no gene match: 5. This CDR3 region has 13 residues. CDR3 sequence: CASSLQGAGGYTF. DNA for the CDR3: TGTGCCAGCTCACTACAGGGGGCAGGAGGCTACACCTTC.

The chain couples TRBV6-5 to TRBJ2-3; the D gene is possibly TRBD2 (5 bases). Trimming left V 5 bases short and J 5 bases short, with 17 bases between. CDR3 length equals 15 residues. The germline V gene encodes CDR1 MNHEY and CDR2 SVGAGI. CDR3 coding DNA: TGTGCCAGCAGTCCTGGATGGGGAGTAGGAGATACGCAGTATTTT. It translates to CASSPGWGVGDTQYF.

Concerning this clone: At one end the junction does not follow the germline gene, possibly because of a read error. The chain links TRBV20-1 to TRBJ2-7; TRBD1 matches at 7 bases. Germline-derived CDR1 and CDR2 are DFQATT and SNEGSKA (reference sequence). The CDR3 is 11 amino acids. For the CDR3, the DNA is TGCAGTACTAGGGACAGCTACGAGCAGTACTTC. The encoded protein is CSTRDSYEQYF.

The genes are TRBV7-3 and TRBJ2-3, with D unresolved. There are 13 residues in the CDR3. Germline V CDR1 and CDR2: SGHTA, FQGTGA. Deletions cut 5 bases from V and 1 base from J, with 7 bases between. The CDR3 sequence: CASSIPGTDTQYF. As DNA, the CDR3 is TGTGCCAGCAGCATTCCGGGCACAGATACGCAGTATTTT.

The table lists this clone with a few counts. The gene calls are TRBV11-2 and TRBJ1-1, with 11 bases identical to TRBD1. Germline V gives CDR1 SGHAT, CDR2 FQNNGV. The CDR3 covers 16 residues. Trimming removed 0 bases from V and 4 bases from J; junction bases left unmatched: 4. For the CDR3, the DNA is TGTGCCAGCAGCTTAGAGCCGGGACAGGGGGTCACTGAAGCTTTCTTT. It yields the protein CASSLEPGQGVTEAFF.

The chain couples TRBV28 to TRBJ1-2, with D possibly TRBD1 on 6 matching bases. The germline gives CDR1 MDHEN, CDR2 SYDVKM. The CDR3 has 13 residues. Deletions cut 3 bases from V and 6 bases from J, with 11 bases between. The CDR3 here is CASSFSRDNGYTF. For the CDR3, the DNA is TGTGCCAGCAGTTTTAGCAGGGACAATGGCTACACCTTC.

The chain uses TRBV28 and TRBJ2-3; TRBD2 agrees at 8 bases. Trimming at V came to 4 bases and at J to 1 base, leaving 10 bases not matched to a gene. Germline CDR1 and CDR2: MDHEN and SYDVKM. The CDR3 runs to 17 residues. CDR3 bases: TGTGCCAGCAGTTCCCTACGCTTTAGCGGGGGCACAGATACGCAGTATTTT. This gives the protein CASSSLRFSGGTDTQYF. Drawing the rest from reference TRBV28 and TRBJ2-3, the complete variable domain is DVKVTQSSRYLVKRTGEKVFLECVQDMDHENMFWYRQDPGLGLRLIYFSYDVKMKEKGDIPEGYSVSREKKERFSLILESASTNQTSMYLCASSSLRFSGGTDTQYFGPGTRLTVL.

This chain joins TRBV18 and TRBJ2-5; TRBD2 might be the D (5 bases). The CDR3 loop spans 13 amino acids. Germline V gives CDR1 KGHSH, CDR2 LQKENI. Trimming left V 2 bases short and J 4 bases short, with 8 bases between. CDR3 region: CASSPLEVETQYF. As DNA, the CDR3 is TGTGCCAGCTCACCATTGGAGGTAGAGACCCAGTACTTC.

The CDR3: CASSRSPLRHEQFF. CDR3 bases: TGTGCCAGCAGCCGGAGTCCCCTACGGCATGAGCAGTTCTTC. The J gene is TRBJ2-1, the V gene TRBV14, with D unclear. CDR1 is SGHDN, CDR2 FVKESK, per germline. The CDR3 is 14 amino acids. V gave up 4 bases and J gave up 8 bases, with 15 bases separating them.

The chain combines TRBV30 with TRBJ2-1, with 7 bases fitting TRBD2. The CDR3 sequence is 15 residues long. Trimming removed 3 bases from V and 0 bases from J; junction bases left unmatched: 5. Germline CDR1 is GTSNPN and CDR2 is SVGIG (reference sequence). The CDR3 region is CAWRGGGSSYNEQFF. In DNA, the CDR3 is TGTGCCTGGAGGGGCGGCGGGAGCTCCTACAATGAGCAGTTCTTC.

This chain joins TRBV5-6 and TRBJ2-2; possible D gene TRBD1, 6 bases. V was clipped by 9 bases and J by 6 bases, with 21 bases between them. The CDR3 has 15 amino acids. Germline lookup yields CDR1 SGHDT and CDR2 YYEEEE. The CDR3 region has the DNA TGTGCCACCTGCCAAACCCAGGGGAGCTCCGGGGAGCTGTTTTTT. Protein product: CATCQTQGSSGELFF.

Remarks on this clone: The final CDR3 position lacks the conserved phenylalanine or tryptophan, pointing to a likely read error. The chain employs TRBV4-1 and TRBJ1-1; D gene ambiguous. This CDR3 comprises 16 residues. V was trimmed by 1 base and J by 1 base, leaving 13 bases between them. Looked up from germline, CDR1 is MGHRA and CDR2 is YSYEKL. In DNA form, the CDR3 reads TGCGCCAGCAGCCAAGTAGTGTCTGGGCAGAACACTGAAGCTTTCCTT. This gives the protein CASSQVVSGQNTEAFL.

The V call is TRBV10-3, the J call TRBJ1-1; TRBD1 is a possible D gene (5 bases). Germline CDR1 is ENHRY and CDR2 is SYGVKD. The CDR3 is made up of 14 amino acids. V lost 6 bases to trimming and J lost 6 bases, with 17 bases between them. The CDR3 loop is CAIRGLGESSEAFF. CDR3 DNA: TGTGCCATCAGGGGGCTCGGTGAGTCGTCTGAAGCTTTCTTT.